The text below deals with one TCR beta chain. There is no known antigen for this receptor. Base qualities are missing; no much larger clone stands one base away. TCRbeta CDR3 regions were amplified from genomic DNA by means of the immunoSEQ Assay, a bias-controlled multiplex PCR. In the authors' own workflow: Nucleated cell counts per sample were estimated from amplification of reference gene primers within the assay. Sequence reads were collapsed and filtered to measure the absolute abundance of every unique TCRbeta CDR3 rearrangement. For each sample, productive Simpson clonality was calculated as the square root of Simpson's diversity index over productive rearrangements. The immuneACCESS repertoire file appears here via TCRdb, limited to in-frame rearrangements. These files lack a portion of the clones; in checked studies, under half of the deficit traces to unresolved V genes, and the cause of the others is not known. V and J calls and clone size are copied from that table; D and trimming were computed from the DNA. Counted in this sample were 75,000 to 90,000 clones; just under 85% of them appeared once. The leading ten clones occupy 15% to 20% of the sample.

This sample stems from a study of blood T cell repertoires in COVID-19 (dated by TCRdb to the early 2020s). Turning to the overall study: Samples covering the acute and convalescent phases of COVID-19 were provided by collaborators in the United States, Italy and Spain. The prospective study material was composed of cDNA or gDNA derived from T cells, B-cell-depleted T cells, or PBMCs. Subjects who had been exposed to COVID-19, were actively infected with it, or had recovered from it provided the deeply sampled blood TCRbeta repertoires that made up the dataset. A freely available public database, intended as a resource for researchers studying the immune response to SARS-CoV-2, is where the repertoires were released. Samples came from the ongoing ImmuneRACE study (first 160 participants) plus 1,254 subjects from 6 global collaborators. A de-identified subject ID, COVID-19 status, age in years and sex were almost always included in the sample metadata. Where HLA class I and class II types were available, the types were taken from metadata supplied by the sample provider, not from assay-based typing. The investigation overall reported the following: Clinical and demographic metadata were provided uncurated, with the amount varying by source and participant.

Each collaborating institution followed its own protocols to collect whole blood in K2EDTA tubes. For TCRbeta analysis, collaborators shipped samples in one of three forms: frozen whole blood, isolated PBMCs, or DNA extracted from either of those sample types. The CDR3, cysteine through phenylalanine, is 13 amino acids long. Just the 39-base CDR3 DNA is kept, in frame starting at base 1. From the germline V gene (reference sequence), CDR1 is LNHDA and CDR2 is SQIVND. Between the V and J ends, shortened by 10 bases and 5 bases respectively, the junction contains 14 bases. Recombination connected TRBV19 to TRBJ1-4; the D region possibly corresponds to TRBD1 (5 bases align). Sample: peripheral blood. This receptor was taken from a man at least 80 years old with active or convalescent COVID-19. The nucleotide sequence is given as TGTGCCACCGGGCGCGGGGGAAATGAAAAACTGTTTTTT. It translates to CATGRGGNEKLFF. Joined to the reference TRBV19 and TRBJ1-4 proteins, this CDR3 gives the full variable domain: DGGITQSPKYLFRKEGQNVTLSCEQNLNHDAMYWYRQDPGQGLRLIYYSQIVNDFQKGDIAEGYSVSREKKESFPLTVTSAQKNPTAFYLCATGRGGNEKLFFGSGTQLSVL.